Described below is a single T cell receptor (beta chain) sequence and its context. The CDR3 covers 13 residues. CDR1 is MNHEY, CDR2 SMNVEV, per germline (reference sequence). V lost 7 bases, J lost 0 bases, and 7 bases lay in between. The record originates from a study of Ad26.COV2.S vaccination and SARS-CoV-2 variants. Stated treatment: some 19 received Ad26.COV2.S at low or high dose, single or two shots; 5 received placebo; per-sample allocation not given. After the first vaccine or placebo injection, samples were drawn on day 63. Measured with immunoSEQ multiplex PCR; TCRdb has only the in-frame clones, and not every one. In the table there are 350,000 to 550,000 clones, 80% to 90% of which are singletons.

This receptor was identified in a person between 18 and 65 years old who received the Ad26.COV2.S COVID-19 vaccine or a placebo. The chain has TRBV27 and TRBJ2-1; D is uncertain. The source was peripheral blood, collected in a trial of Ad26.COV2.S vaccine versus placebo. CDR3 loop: CASMLGSYNEQFF. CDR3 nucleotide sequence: TGTGCCAGCATGCTAGGCTCCTACAATGAGCAGTTCTTC.